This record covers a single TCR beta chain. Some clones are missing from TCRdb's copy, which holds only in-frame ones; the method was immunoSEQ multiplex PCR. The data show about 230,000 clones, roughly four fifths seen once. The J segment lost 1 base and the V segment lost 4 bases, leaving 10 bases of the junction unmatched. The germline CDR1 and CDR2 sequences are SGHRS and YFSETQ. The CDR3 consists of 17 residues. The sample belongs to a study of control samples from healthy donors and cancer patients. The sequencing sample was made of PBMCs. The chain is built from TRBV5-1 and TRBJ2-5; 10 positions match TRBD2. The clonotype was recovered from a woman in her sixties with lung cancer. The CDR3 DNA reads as TGCGCCAGCAGCACCCTCCCAAGCGGGAGGGGCCAAGAGACCCAGTACTTC. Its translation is CASSTLPSGRGQETQYF.